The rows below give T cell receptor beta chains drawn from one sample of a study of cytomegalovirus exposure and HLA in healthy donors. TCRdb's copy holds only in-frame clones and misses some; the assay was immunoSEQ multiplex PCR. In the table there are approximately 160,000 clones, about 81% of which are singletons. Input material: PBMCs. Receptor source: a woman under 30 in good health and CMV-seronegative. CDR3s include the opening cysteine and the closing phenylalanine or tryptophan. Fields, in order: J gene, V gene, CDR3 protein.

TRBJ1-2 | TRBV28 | CAIEIPGQGGFRGYTF
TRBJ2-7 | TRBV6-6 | CASSRRDSYYEQYF
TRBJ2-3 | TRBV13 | CASSFYRDSPTDTQYF
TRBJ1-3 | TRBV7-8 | CASSSGWYSGNTIYF
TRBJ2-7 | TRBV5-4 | CASSTGTSTYEQYF
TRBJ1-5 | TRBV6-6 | CASRRDNGSNQPQHF
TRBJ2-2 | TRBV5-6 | CASSGGLAGFWTGELFF
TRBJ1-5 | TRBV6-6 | CASSYGQAGNQPQHF
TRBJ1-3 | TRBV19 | CASSIKGSGNTIYF
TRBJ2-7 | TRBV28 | CASSPDGGLNLLDEQYF
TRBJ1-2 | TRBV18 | CASSPPAGVRSGYTF
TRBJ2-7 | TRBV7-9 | CASSSMTLWPTYEQYF
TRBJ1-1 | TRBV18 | CASSPQGLNTEAFF